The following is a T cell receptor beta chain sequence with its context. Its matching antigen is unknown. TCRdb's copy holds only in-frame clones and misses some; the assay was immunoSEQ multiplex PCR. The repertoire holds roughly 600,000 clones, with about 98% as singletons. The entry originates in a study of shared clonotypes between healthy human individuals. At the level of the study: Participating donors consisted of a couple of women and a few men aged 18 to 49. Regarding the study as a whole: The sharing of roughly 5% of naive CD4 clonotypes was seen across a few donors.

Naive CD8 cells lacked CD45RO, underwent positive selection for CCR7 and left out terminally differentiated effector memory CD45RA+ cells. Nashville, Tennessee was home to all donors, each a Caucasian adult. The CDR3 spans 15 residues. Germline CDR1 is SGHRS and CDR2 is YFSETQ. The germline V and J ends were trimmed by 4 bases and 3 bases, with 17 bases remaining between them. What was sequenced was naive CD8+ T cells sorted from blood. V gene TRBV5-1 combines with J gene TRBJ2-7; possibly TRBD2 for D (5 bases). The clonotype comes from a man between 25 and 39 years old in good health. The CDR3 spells CASSPADSPRYEQYF. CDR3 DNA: TGCGCCAGCAGCCCGGCGGACTCTCCCCGCTACGAGCAGTACTTC.